Sequencing of this T cell receptor (beta chain) was carried out in a study of blood T cell repertoires in COVID-19. Study-wide background: From the United States, Italy and Spain came samples of acute and convalescent COVID-19. T cells, B-cell-depleted T cells, or PBMCs supplied cDNA or gDNA.

As originally analysed: Reference gene primers were amplified, and this amplification served to estimate nucleated cell counts. Assay: immunoSEQ multiplex PCR; the TCRdb copy retains only in-frame clones and omits some. That table is the source of V, J and clone size, and D and trimming were worked out from the DNA. The table lists about 210,000 clones, approximately 85% of them singletons. Sequenced: peripheral blood. The source is a woman older than 75 with acute or convalescent COVID-19.

In DNA form, the CDR3 reads TGTGCCAGCAGCTTACAGTCTAGCGGTTACAATGAGCAGTTCTTC. Translating it yields CASSLQSSGYNEQFF. V usage is TRBV7-2 and J usage is TRBJ2-1; 7 positions agree with TRBD2. The CDR3 consists of 15 residues. CDR1 SGHTA and CDR2 FQGNSA come from the germline V gene. Trimming removed 2 bases from V and 4 bases from J; junction bases left unmatched: 5.